Listed here are 2 T cell receptor beta chains from one sample, sequenced in a study of blood T cells in healthy people across ages. A second roughly 7 to 11 cycle PCR used barcoded and J-beta primers. TCRdb itself ran the 5' RACE reads through MiXCR, one entry per CDR3 protein. The table lists approximately 1.5 million distinct CDR3 sequences, roughly a third of them singletons. Sequencing was done on a sample of blood. These receptors all come from a woman aged 30 to 39 in good health.

The chain combines TRBV11-2 with TRBJ2-1; weak D call: TRBD1 (6 bases). The length of the CDR3 is 15 residues. Germline V lookup: CDR1 SGHAT, CDR2 FQNNGV. V was clipped by 5 bases and J by 8 bases, with 19 bases between them. CDR3 DNA: TGTGCCAGCAGCCCTGCGGTGGCAGGGGCGTATGAGCAGTTCTTC. Protein: CASSPAVAGAYEQFF.

This clonotype showed up just a few times. In nucleotides, the CDR3 is TGCAGTGCCATAAAGGGGTACGCCCCCATCAACACTGAAGCTTTCTTT. Encoded protein: CSAIKGYAPINTEAFF. This rearrangement joins TRBV20-1 to TRBJ1-1, with a tentative D call TRBD1 (5 bases). Per germline, CDR1 DFQATT and CDR2 SNEGSKA (reference sequence). V was pared by 6 bases and J by 2 bases, with 22 bases between. The CDR3 contains 16 residues.